Below, one T cell receptor (beta chain) is given with its context. No antigen is known for it. The sample belongs to a study of shared clonotypes between healthy human individuals. Study-wide results and caveats: Though the depth was large, rarefaction showed that sorted-subset sequencing was incomplete.

Each sorted subset replicate got 200 ng genomic DNA, 30,000 or so genomes. Some clones are missing from TCRdb's copy, which holds only in-frame ones; the method was immunoSEQ multiplex PCR. Of just over 2,000,000 clones in the sample, about 95% were seen once. The sample consisted of naive CD4+ T cells sorted from blood. Subset denoted: CD45RA+ positively selected. The TCR sequence derives from a young man in good health.

CDR3 sequence (DNA): TGCAGCGTTGTGCTACCCCAGGGGTCTAATGAAAAACTGTTTTTT. Translated: CSVVLPQGSNEKLFF. The chain has TRBV29-1 and TRBJ1-4; TRBD1 might be the D (6 bases). The germline CDR1 and CDR2 sequences are SQVTM and ANQGSEA. The CDR3 length is 15 residues. The germline V and J ends were trimmed by 4 bases and 3 bases, with 15 bases remaining between them.